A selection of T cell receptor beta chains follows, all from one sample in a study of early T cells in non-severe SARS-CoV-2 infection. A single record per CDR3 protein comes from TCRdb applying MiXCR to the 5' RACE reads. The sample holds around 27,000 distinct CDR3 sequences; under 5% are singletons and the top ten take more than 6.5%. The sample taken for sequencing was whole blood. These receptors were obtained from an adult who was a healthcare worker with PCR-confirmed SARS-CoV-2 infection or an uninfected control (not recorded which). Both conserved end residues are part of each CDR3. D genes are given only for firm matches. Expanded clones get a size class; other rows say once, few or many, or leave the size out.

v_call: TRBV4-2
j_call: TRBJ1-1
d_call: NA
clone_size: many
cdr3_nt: TGTGCCAGCAGCCAACCGTCAGCCATTGAAGCTTTCTTT
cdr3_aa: CASSQPSAIEAFF

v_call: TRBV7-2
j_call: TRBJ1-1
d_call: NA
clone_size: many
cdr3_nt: TGTGCCAGCAGCTCCCTCGGGGGCTGGGCAGGCACTGAAGCTTTCTTT
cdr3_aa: CASSSLGGWAGTEAFF

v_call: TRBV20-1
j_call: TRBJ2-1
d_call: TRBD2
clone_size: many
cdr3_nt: TGCAGTGCTAGTCCACTAGCGGGGGCCGGGGATGAGCAGTTCTTC
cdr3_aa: CSASPLAGAGDEQFF

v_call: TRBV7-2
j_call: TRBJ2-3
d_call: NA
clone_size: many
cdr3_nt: TGTGCCAGCAGCCCCACAGCAGATACGCAGTATTTT
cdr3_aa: CASSPTADTQYF

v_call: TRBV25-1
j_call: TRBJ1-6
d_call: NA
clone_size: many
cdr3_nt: TGTGCCAGCACCAAAGGTCAAGGAGGACAGACGAATTCACCCCTCCACTTT
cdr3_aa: CASTKGQGGQTNSPLHF

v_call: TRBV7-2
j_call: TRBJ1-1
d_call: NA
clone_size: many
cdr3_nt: TGTGCCAGCAGCGAGGGGCCGCCGGGATCGGGGACTGAAGCTTTCTTT
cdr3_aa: CASSEGPPGSGTEAFF

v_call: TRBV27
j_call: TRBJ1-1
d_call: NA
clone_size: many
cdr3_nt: TGTGCCAGCAGGCTCTCCGGGACGGTGAACACTGAAGCTTTCTTT
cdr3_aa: CASRLSGTVNTEAFF

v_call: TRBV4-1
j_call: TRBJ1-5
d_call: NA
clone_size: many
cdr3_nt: TGCGCCAGCAGCCAAGAAGACGGAATCAATCAGCCCCAGCATTTT
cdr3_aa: CASSQEDGINQPQHF

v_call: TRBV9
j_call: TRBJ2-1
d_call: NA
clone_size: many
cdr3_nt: TGTGCCAGCAGCGTAAGTCGGGCAGCATACAATGAGCAGTTCTTC
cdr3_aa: CASSVSRAAYNEQFF

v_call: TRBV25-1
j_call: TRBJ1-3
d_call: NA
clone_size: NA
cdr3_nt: TGTGCCAGCAGTGACCCAGGAGGTCTCGGAAACACCATATATTTT
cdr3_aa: CASSDPGGLGNTIYF

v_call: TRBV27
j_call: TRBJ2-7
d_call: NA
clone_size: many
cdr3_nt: TGTGCCAGCAGCTCCCTCGGCAGGGGTCCTTCCTACGAGCAGTACTTC
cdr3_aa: CASSSLGRGPSYEQYF

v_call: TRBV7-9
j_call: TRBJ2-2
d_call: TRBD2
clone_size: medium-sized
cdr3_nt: TGTGCCAGCAGCCGGGGGGACACCGGGGAGCTGTTTTTT
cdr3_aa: CASSRGDTGELFF

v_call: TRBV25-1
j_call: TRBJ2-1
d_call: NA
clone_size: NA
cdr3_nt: TGTGCCAGCGGGTCTAGTAGCGATGCCTACAATGAGCAGTTCTTC
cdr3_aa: CASGSSSDAYNEQFF

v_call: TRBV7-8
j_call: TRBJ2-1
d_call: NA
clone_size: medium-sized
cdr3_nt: TGTGCCAGCAGTTTCTTCCAGGGAATCTCCTACAATGAGCAGTTCTTC
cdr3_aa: CASSFFQGISYNEQFF

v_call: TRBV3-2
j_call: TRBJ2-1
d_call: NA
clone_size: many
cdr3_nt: TGTGCCAGGAACAGGACCCAGTTCTTC
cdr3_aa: CARNRTQFF

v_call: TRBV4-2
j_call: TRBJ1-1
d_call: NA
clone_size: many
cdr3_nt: TGTGCCAGCAGTTCTGGGGGGGGGTGGACTGAAGCTTTCTTT
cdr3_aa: CASSSGGGWTEAFF

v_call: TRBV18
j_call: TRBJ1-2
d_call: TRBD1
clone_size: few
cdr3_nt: TGTGCCAGCTCATCCGGACAGGGGGCGACCTATGGCTACACCTTC
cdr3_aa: CASSSGQGATYGYTF

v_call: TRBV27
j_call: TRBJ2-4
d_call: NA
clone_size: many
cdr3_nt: TGTGCCAGCAGCTTTAGACCCGGGGCGAAAAACATTCAGTACTTC
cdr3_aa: CASSFRPGAKNIQYF

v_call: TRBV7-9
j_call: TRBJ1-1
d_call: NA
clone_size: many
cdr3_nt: TGTGCCAGCAGCTTAAGGTGGAACACTGAAGCTTTCTTT
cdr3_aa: CASSLRWNTEAFF

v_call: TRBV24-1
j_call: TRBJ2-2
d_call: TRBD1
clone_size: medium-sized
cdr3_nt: TGTGCCACGGGGAGACAGGGCGGCACCGGGGAGCTGTTTTTT
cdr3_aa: CATGRQGGTGELFF

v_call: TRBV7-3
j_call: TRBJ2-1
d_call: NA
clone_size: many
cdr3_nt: TGTGCCAGCAGCTTAAATGGGGCAGGGAATGAGAATGAGCAGTTCTTC
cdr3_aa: CASSLNGAGNENEQFF

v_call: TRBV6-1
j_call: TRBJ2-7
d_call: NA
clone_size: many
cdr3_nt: TGTGCCAGCAGTGAAAAAGAGCACGGGATCGAGCAGTACTTC
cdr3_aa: CASSEKEHGIEQYF

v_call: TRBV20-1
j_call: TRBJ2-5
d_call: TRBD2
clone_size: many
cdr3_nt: TGCAGTGCTAGACGTTTGCGGGAGGTCACAGAGACCCAGTACTTC
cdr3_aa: CSARRLREVTETQYF

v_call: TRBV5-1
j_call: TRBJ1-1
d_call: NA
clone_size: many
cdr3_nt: TGCGCCAGCAGCCCCAGTACAGGGCTACACACTGAAGCTTTCTTT
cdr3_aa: CASSPSTGLHTEAFF

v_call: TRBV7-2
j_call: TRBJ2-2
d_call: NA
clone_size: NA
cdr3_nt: TGTGCCAGCAGCCAATTGGCCGGGGAGCTGTTTTTT
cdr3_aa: CASSQLAGELFF

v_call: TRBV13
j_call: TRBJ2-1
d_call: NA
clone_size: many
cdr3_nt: TGTGCCAGCAGCTTATTTGGTGGAAGTAACAATGAGCAGTTCTTC
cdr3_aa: CASSLFGGSNNEQFF

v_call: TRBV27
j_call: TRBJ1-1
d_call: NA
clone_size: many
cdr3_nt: TGTGCCAGCAGTTTTTCACCAGGGATGAACACTGAAGCTTTCTTT
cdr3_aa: CASSFSPGMNTEAFF

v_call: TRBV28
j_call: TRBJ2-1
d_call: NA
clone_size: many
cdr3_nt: TGTGCCAGCAGCACCAATGAGCAGTTCTTC
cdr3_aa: CASSTNEQFF

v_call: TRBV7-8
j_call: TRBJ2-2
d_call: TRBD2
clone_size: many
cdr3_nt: TGTGCCAGCAGCAGAGGGACTAGCGGAAGAAACACCGGGGAGCTGTTTTTT
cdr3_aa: CASSRGTSGRNTGELFF

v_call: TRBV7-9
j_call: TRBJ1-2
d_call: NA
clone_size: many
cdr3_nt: TGTGCCAGCAGCGCCACACGGACCGGAACATACTATGGCTACACCTTC
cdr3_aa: CASSATRTGTYYGYTF

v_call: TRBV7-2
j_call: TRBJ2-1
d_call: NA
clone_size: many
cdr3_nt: TGTGCCAGCAGCCGAGGCCCCGTGAGGCAGAGCTCCTACAATGAGCAGTTCTTC
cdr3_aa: CASSRGPVRQSSYNEQFF

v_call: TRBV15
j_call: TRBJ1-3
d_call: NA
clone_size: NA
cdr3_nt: TGTGCCACCAGCAGAGGTCGGGGCCCTGGCGCTGGAAACACCATATATTTT
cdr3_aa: CATSRGRGPGAGNTIYF

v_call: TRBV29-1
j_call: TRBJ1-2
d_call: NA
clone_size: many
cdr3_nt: TGCAGCGTTGAAGATCCGGGGGCCCTTAACTATGGCTACACCTTC
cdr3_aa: CSVEDPGALNYGYTF

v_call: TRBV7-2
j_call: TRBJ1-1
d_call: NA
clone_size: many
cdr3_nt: TGTGCCAGCCGCTTGGCTGGGGGGAAGAACACTGAAGCTTTCTTT
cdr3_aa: CASRLAGGKNTEAFF

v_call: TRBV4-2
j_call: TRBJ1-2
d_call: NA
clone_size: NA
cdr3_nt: TGTGCCAGCAGCCAAGATGCGTATGGCTACACCTTC
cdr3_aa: CASSQDAYGYTF

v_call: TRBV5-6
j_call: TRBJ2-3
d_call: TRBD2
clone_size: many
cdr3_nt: TGTGCCAGCAGCTTCCGCGGGACTAGCATTTCAGATACGCAGTATTTT
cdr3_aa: CASSFRGTSISDTQYF

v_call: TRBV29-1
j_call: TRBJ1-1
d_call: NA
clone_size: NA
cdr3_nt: TGCAGCGTCGGAGTCTCCGAGGGCACTGAAGCTTTCTTT
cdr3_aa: CSVGVSEGTEAFF

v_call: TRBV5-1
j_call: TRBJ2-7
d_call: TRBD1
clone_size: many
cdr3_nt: TGCGCCAGCAGCTCCCGCGACAGGGGTCTCTCCTACGAGCAGTACTTC
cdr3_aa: CASSSRDRGLSYEQYF

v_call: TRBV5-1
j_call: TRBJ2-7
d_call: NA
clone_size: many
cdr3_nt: TGCGCCAGCAGCTTGGGCGGGACACCCTACGAGCAGTACTTC
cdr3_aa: CASSLGGTPYEQYF

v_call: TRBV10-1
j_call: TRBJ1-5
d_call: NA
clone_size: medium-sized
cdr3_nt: TGCGCCACCTCTTCCCGACGGGAATTGAGCAATCAGCCCCAGCATTTT
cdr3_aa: CATSSRRELSNQPQHF